Reported below is one T cell receptor (beta chain). These data are taken from a study of shared clonotypes between healthy human individuals. CD8 cells regarded as naive lacked CD45RO, were positively chosen for CCR7, and omitted terminally differentiated effector memory CD45RA+ cells. The protocol was immunoSEQ multiplex PCR, while the TCRdb copy is restricted to in-frame clones and leaves out a portion. In the table there are about 580,000 clones, 95% to 98% of which are singletons. The germline gives CDR1 LNHNV, CDR2 YYDKDF (reference sequence). This CDR3 region has 16 residues. The J segment lost 7 bases and the V segment lost 4 bases, leaving 13 bases of the junction unmatched.

V gene TRBV15 combines with J gene TRBJ2-1, with TRBD2 identical over 7 bases. The sample consisted of naive CD8+ T cells sorted from blood. The sequence came from a man aged 25-45 years in good health. The CDR3 here is CATSISGGRALNEQFF. The DNA for the CDR3 is TGTGCCACCAGCATCTCAGGAGGGAGGGCCTTGAATGAGCAGTTCTTC.